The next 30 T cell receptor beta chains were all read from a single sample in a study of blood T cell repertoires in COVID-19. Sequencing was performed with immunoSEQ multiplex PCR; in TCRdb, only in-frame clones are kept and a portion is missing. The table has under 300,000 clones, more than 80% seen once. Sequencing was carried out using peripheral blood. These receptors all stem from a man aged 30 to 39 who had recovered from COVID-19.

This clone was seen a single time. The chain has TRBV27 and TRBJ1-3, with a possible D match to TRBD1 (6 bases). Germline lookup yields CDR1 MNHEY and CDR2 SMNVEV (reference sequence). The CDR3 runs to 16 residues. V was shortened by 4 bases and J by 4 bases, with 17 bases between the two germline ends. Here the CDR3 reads CASSWSGTGLGNTIYF. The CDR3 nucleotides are TGTGCCAGCAGTTGGTCCGGCACAGGGCTCGGAAACACCATATATTTT.

DNA of the CDR3: TGTGCCAGCAGTTACCGGGGACAGGGCCGAGACGGCAATCAGCCCCAGCATTTT. Translation gives CASSYRGQGRDGNQPQHF. The J gene is TRBJ1-5, the V gene TRBV6-2 or TRBV6-3; 9 nucleotides line up with TRBD1. CDR3 length: 18 amino acids. Trimming took 2 bases from V and 2 from J; bases not matched to a gene: 10. Germline CDR1 is MNHEY and CDR2 is SVGEGT.

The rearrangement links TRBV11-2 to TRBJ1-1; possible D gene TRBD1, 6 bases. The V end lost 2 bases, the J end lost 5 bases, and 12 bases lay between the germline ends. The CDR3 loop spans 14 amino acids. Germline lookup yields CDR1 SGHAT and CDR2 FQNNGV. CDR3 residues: CASSLWPGETEAFF. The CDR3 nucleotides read TGTGCCAGCAGCTTATGGCCAGGGGAAACTGAAGCTTTCTTT.

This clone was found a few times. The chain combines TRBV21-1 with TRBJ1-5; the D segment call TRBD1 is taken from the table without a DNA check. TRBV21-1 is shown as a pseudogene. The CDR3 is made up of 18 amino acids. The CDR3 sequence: CASSKDFHRVDSNQPQHF. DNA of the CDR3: TGTGCCAGCAGCAAAGACTTTCACAGGGTGGACAGCAATCAGCCCCAGCATTTT.

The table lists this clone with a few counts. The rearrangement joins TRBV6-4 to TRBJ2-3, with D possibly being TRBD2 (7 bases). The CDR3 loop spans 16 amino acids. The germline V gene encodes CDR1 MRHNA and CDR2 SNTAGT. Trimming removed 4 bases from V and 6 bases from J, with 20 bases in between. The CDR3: CASSAATPAGADTQYF. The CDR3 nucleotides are TGTGCCAGCAGTGCAGCGACCCCCGCGGGGGCTGATACGCAGTATTTT.

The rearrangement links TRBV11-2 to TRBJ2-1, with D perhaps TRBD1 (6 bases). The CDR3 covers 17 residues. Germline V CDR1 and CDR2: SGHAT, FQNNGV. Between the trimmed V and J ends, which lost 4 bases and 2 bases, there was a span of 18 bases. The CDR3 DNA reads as TGTGCCAGCAGCTCCCAAGCAGGGGTCGGGCCCTACAATGAGCAGTTCTTC. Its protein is CASSSQAGVGPYNEQFF.

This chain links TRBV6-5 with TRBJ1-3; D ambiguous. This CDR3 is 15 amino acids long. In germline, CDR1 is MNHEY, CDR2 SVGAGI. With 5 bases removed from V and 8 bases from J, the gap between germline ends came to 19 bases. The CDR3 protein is CASSLLGEGRDTIYF. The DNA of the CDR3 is TGTGCCAGCAGTCTACTAGGCGAGGGTCGGGACACCATATATTTT.

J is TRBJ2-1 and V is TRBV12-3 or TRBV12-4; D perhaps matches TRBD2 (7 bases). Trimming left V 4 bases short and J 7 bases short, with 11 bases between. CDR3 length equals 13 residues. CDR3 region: CASSWGGGNEQFF. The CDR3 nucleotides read TGTGCCAGCAGTTGGGGGGGCGGGAATGAGCAGTTCTTC.

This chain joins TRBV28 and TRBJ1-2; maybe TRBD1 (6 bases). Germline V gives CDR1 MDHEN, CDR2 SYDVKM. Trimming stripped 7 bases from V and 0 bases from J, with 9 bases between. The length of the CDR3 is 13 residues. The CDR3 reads CASKQGANYGYTF. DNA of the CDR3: TGTGCCAGCAAACAGGGAGCTAACTATGGCTACACCTTC.

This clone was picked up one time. DNA of the CDR3: TGTGCCAGCAGCTTGGACCCAGGGGGTATTGACTACGAGCAGTACTTC. As protein: CASSLDPGGIDYEQYF. The V and J genes are TRBV5-4 and TRBJ2-7; 7 bases agree with TRBD1. The CDR3 has 16 amino acids. CDR1 and CDR2 (germline): SGHNT, YYREEE (reference sequence). J lost 3 bases, V lost 0 bases, and 9 bases had no gene match.

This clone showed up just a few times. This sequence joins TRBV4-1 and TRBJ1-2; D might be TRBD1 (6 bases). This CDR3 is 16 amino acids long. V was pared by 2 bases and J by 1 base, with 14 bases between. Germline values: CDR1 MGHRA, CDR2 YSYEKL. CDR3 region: CASSQPSNRDNYGYTF. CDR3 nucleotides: TGCGCCAGCAGCCAACCCAGCAACAGGGATAACTATGGCTACACCTTC.

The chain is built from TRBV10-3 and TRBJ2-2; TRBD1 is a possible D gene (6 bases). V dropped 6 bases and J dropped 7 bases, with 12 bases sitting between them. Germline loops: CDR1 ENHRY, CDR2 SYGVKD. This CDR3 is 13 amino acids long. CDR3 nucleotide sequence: TGTGCCATCAGCGTACAGGGAATCGGGGAGCTGTTTTTT. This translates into CAISVQGIGELFF.

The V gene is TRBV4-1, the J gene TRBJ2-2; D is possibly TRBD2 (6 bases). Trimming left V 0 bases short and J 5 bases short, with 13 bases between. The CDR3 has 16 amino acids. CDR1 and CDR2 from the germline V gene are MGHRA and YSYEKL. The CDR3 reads CASSQDERVWTGELFF. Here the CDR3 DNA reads TGCGCCAGCAGCCAAGACGAGCGGGTGTGGACCGGGGAGCTGTTTTTT.

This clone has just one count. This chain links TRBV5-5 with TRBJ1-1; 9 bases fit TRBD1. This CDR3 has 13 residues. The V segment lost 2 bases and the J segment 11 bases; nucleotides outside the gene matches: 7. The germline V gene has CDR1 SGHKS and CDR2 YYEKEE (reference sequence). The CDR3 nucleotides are TGTGCCAGCAGCTTAGGAACAGGGACAGGGGCTTTCTTT. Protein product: CASSLGTGTGAFF. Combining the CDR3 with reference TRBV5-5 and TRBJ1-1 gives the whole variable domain DAGVTQSPTHLIKTRGQQVTLRCSPISGHKSVSWYQQVLGQGPQFIFQYYEKEERGRGNFPDRFSARQFPNYSSELNVNALLLGDSALYLCASSLGTGTGAFFGQGTRLTVV.

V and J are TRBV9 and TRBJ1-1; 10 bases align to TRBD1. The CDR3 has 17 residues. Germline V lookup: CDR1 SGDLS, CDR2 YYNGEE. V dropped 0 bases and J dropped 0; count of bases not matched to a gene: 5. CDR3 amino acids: CASSVALGTGVNTEAFF. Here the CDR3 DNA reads TGTGCCAGCAGCGTAGCTCTTGGGACAGGGGTGAACACTGAAGCTTTCTTT.

The CDR3 DNA is TGTGCCAGCAGCCTCCAGGGACTAGACGACGAGCAGTACTTC. This encodes CASSLQGLDDEQYF. V and J are TRBV3-1 (or the pseudogene TRBV3-2) and TRBJ2-7; TRBD2 agrees at 8 bases. The CDR3 has 14 residues. The germline V gene encodes CDR1 LGHDT and CDR2 YNNKEL (reference sequence). Germline trimming cut 4 bases from V and 5 bases from J; bases unmatched to any gene: 7.

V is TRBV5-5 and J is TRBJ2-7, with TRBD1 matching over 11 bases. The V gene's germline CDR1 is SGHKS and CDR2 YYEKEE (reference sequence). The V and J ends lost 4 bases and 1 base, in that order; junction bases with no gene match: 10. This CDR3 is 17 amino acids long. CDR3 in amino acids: CASSTGQGARISYEQYF. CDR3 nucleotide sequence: TGTGCCAGCAGCACTGGACAGGGGGCGAGAATTTCCTACGAGCAGTACTTC.

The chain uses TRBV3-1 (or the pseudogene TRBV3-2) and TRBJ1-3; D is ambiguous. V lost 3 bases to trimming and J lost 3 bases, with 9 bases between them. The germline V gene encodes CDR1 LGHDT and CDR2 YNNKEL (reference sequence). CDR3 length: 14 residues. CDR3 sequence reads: CASSHRAGGNTIYF. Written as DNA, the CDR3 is TGTGCCAGCAGCCATCGAGCCGGTGGAAACACCATATATTTT.

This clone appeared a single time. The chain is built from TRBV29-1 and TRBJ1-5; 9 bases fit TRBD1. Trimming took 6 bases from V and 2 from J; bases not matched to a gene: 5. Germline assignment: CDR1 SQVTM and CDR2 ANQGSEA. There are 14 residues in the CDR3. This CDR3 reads CSVRTGEGNQPQHF. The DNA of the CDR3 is TGCAGCGTCCGGACAGGGGAAGGCAATCAGCCCCAGCATTTT. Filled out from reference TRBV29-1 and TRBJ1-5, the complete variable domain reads SAVISQKPSRDICQRGTSLTIQCQVDSQVTMMFWYRQQPGQSLTLIATANQGSEATYESGFVIDKFPISRPNLTFSTLTVSNMSPEDSSIYLCSVRTGEGNQPQHFGDGTRLSIL.

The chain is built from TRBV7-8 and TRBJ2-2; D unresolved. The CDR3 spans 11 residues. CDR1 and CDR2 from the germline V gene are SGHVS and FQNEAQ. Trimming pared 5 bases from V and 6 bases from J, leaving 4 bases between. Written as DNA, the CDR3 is TGTGCCAGCAGCCTCTCCGGGGAGCTGTTTTTT. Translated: CASSLSGELFF. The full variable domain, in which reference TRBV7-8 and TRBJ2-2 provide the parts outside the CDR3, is GAGVSQSPRYKVAKRGQDVALRCDPISGHVSLFWYQQALGQGPEFLTYFQNEAQLDKSGLPSDRFFAERPEGSVSTLKIQRTQQEDSAVYLCASSLSGELFFGEGSRLTVL.

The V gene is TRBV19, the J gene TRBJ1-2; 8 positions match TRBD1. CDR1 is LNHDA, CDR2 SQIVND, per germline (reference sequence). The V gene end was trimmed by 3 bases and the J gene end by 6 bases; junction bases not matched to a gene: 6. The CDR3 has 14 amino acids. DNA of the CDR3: TGTGCCAGTAGTATCGGTCAGGGGGCAAATGGCTACACCTTC. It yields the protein CASSIGQGANGYTF. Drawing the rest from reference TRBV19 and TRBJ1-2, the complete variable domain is DGGITQSPKYLFRKEGQNVTLSCEQNLNHDAMYWYRQDPGQGLRLIYYSQIVNDFQKGDIAEGYSVSREKKESFPLTVTSAQKNPTAFYLCASSIGQGANGYTFGSGTRLTVV.

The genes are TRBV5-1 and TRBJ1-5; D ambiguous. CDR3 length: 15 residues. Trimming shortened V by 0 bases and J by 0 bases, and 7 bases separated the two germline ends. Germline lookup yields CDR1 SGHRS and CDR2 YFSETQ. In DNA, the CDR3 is TGCGCCAGCAGCTTGGCCGGGGATAGCAATCAGCCCCAGCATTTT. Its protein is CASSLAGDSNQPQHF.

The DNA for the CDR3 is TGTGCCACGATTGGGGGGGTGTCTGAAGCTTTCTTT. Protein product: CATIGGVSEAFF. The chain uses TRBV27 and TRBJ1-1; maybe TRBD1 (5 bases). V was cut by 10 bases and J by 6 bases, with 15 bases left in between. Germline V gene data show CDR1 as MNHEY and CDR2 as SMNVEV (reference sequence). This CDR3 has 12 residues.

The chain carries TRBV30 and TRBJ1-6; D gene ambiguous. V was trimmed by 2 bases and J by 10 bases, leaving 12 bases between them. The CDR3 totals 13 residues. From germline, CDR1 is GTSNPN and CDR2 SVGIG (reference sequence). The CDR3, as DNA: TGTGCCTGGAGTTCTCAGGTTGACTCACCCCTCCACTTT. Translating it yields CAWSSQVDSPLHF. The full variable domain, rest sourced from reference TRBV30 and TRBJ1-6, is SQTIHQWPATLVQPVGSPLSLECTVEGTSNPNLYWYRQAAGRGLQLLFYSVGIGQISSEVPQNLSASRPQDRQFILSSKKLLLSDSGFYLCAWSSQVDSPLHFGNGTRLTVT.

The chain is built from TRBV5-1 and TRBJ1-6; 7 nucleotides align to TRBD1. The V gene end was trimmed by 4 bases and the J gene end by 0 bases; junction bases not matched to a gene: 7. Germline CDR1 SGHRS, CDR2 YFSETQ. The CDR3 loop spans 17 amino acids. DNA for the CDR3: TGCGCCAGCAGCCCGACAGGGATGAGCTCCTATAATTCACCCCTCCACTTT. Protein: CASSPTGMSSYNSPLHF.

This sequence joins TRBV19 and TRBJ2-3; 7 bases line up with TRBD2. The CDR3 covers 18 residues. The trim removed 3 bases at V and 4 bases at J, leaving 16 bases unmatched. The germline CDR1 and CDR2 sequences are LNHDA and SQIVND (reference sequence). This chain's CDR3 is CASSMTLAAHVLADTQYF. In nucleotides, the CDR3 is TGTGCCAGTAGTATGACCCTAGCGGCCCACGTCCTAGCAGATACGCAGTATTTT.

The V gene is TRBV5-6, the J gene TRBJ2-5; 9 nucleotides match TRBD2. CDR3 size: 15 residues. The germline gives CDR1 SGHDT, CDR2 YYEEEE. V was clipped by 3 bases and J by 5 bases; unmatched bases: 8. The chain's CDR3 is CASSWGLAGRETQYF. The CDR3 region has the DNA TGTGCCAGCAGCTGGGGACTAGCCGGGCGGGAGACCCAGTACTTC.

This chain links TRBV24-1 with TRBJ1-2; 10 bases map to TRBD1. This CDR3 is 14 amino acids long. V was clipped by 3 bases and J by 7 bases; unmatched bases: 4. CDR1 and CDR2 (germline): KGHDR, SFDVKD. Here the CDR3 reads CATSDVGQGGGYTF. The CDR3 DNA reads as TGTGCCACCAGTGATGTTGGACAGGGGGGTGGCTACACCTTC.

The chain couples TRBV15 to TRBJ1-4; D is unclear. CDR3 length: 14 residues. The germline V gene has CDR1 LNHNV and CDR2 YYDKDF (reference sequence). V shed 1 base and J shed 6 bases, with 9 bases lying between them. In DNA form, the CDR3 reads TGTGCCACCAGCAGAGTCGGAGGGTATGAAAAACTGTTTTTT. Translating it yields CATSRVGGYEKLFF.

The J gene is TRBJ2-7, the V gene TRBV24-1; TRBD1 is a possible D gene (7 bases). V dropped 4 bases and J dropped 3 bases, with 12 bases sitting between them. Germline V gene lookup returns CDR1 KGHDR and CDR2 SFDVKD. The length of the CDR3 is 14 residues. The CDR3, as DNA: TGTGCCACCAGTGAGTCAGGGGGGAACTACGAGCAGTACTTC. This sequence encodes CATSESGGNYEQYF.